Reported below is one T cell receptor beta chain. What this receptor recognizes is not known. No base-level quality is on record; no much larger clone is a single base apart. This record comes from a study of human T cells and chemical hapten exposure (dated by TCRdb to about 2021). Study-wide context: The libraries were sequenced as a pool, and the TCR yield per sample differed mostly because of small variations in library volumes within the pool. In alopecia patients, the study followed how the peripheral blood TCR repertoire changed in vivo over primary and secondary sensitization to diphenylcyclopropenone (DPC), a hapten. Each blood RNA sample was used to sequence both TCR alpha and TCR beta chains. Broader findings and caveats from the paper: Repeated subsampling changed both the strength of the expansion versus patch-test correlation and the threshold at which the correlation became significant. No change with DPC sensitization was found in the number of TCRs above 1 in 1000 frequency, and no evidence of global repertoire structure alterations was found.

Library preparation employed RACE. Instrument used: NextSeq 500. During library preparation, unique molecular identifiers were attached to individual cDNA molecules so that TCRs could be counted in a quantitative, reproducible way. In the authors' own workflow: Samples had a median of roughly 99,000 TCRs, with a range from roughly 23,224 to 750,000. The Decombinator software suite was used to annotate V, J and CDR3 in the TCR reads. To make PS versus PT1 abundance plots, every sample was subsampled to the same number of TCRs (28,000). TCRs were defined as expanded if absent before sensitization and observed at least eight times at the 2-week time point. TCRdb reworked the public reads: Q25 trimming with fastp, MiXCR clone assembly, productive beta chains retained. Identical CDR3 proteins give one entry, which carries the most common genes and DNA. TCRdb, not the authors, supplied the V and J calls. This sample lists approximately 79,000 distinct CDR3 sequences; 8.6% were detected once. The ten biggest clones cover around 1.6% of the sample.

This specimen's time point label, per the study, means: healthy volunteer bleed at 6 weeks. Total RNA was extracted from unfractionated whole blood collected in Tempus Blood RNA tubes. As TCR sequencing controls, roughly five healthy volunteers were used, with blood taken at day 0, 2 weeks and 6 weeks. V is shortened by 3 bases, J by 6 bases, and the region joining them spans 20 bases. Looking up the germline V gene yields CDR1 MGHDK and CDR2 SYGVNS. The CDR3 spans 16 residues, from the cysteine through the phenylalanine. The retained sequence is limited to the CDR3, 48 bases, with the frame set at the first base.

This receptor was identified in a male donor in good health. Some clones in this sample may be carry-over from other donors' samples. Sequencing was performed on whole blood. The chain links TRBV25-1 with TRBJ1-2; the D gene is perhaps TRBD1, from 6 matching bases. The DNA sequence is TGTGCCAGCAGTGATCACAATACTGACAGGAGAGATGGCTACACCTTC. The encoded protein is CASSDHNTDRRDGYTF.